This is a list of T cell receptor beta chains from one sample in a study of human versus mouse CDR3 diversity and MHC coevolution. The data were produced by immunoSEQ multiplex PCR, yet TCRdb's version contains in-frame clones alone and is incomplete. Of fewer than 100,000 clones listed, around 93% are singletons. The sequenced material came from naive CD4+ T cells from blood. These receptors originate from a person between 30 and 69 years old in good health. The CDR3 runs from the conserved cysteine through the conserved F or W. The order of the fields is CDR3 length, V gene, J gene, D gene, clone size, CDR3 protein, CDR3 DNA. A D gene is named only where the DNA matches it firmly. Part of the rows lack a size; the others show once, few, many or a class for expanded clones.

>17|TRBV13|TRBJ1-2|TRBD1|NA
CASSSQIDGQGAGGYTF
TGTGCCAGCAGCTCACAGATCGACGGACAGGGGGCGGGTGGCTACACCTTC
>20|TRBV6-1|TRBJ1-2|TRBD1|once
CASSERMGGPRDRVIGGYTF
TGTGCCAGCAGTGAAAGAATGGGGGGGCCCCGGGACAGGGTTATCGGTGGCTACACCTTC
>14|TRBV18|TRBJ1-1|NA|NA
CASSPRGGNTEAFF
TGTGCCAGCTCACCACGGGGGGGCAACACTGAAGCTTTCTTT
>17|TRBV7-3|TRBJ1-2|TRBD1|NA
CASSESPGQGRLSGYTF
TGTGCCAGCAGCGAATCCCCGGGACAGGGGAGGTTGAGTGGCTACACCTTC
>17|TRBV7-8|TRBJ1-4|NA|NA
CASSPGFRSATNEKLFF
TGTGCCAGCAGCCCGGGGTTCCGCTCCGCAACTAATGAAAAACTGTTTTTT
>15|TRBV9|TRBJ1-2|NA|once
CASSATAPPNYGYTF
TGTGCCAGCAGCGCTACAGCACCTCCTAACTATGGCTACACCTTC
>15|TRBV5-1|TRBJ2-7|TRBD1|NA
CASSLEGARTYEQYF
TGCGCCAGCAGCTTGGAGGGGGCGCGGACCTACGAGCAGTACTTC
>12|TRBV6-5|TRBJ2-7|TRBD1|NA
CASSSDRTEQYF
TGTGCCAGCAGCTCGGACAGGACCGAGCAGTACTTC
>14|TRBV7-9|TRBJ1-4|NA|NA
CASTIRPPGEKLFF
TGTGCCAGCACCATCAGACCCCCGGGGGAAAAACTGTTTTTT
>15|TRBV6-1|TRBJ2-7|TRBD1|NA
CASSSYRDRVGEQYF
TGTGCCAGCAGTTCTTACCGGGACAGGGTCGGCGAGCAGTACTTC
>15|TRBV19|TRBJ2-1|TRBD1|NA
CASSIKGQGYNEQFF
TGTGCCAGTAGTATTAAGGGACAGGGCTACAATGAGCAGTTCTTC
>16|TRBV7-9|TRBJ2-7|TRBD2|NA
CASSDSGRKSSYEQYF
TGTGCCAGCAGCGATAGCGGGAGGAAAAGCTCCTACGAGCAGTACTTC
>16|TRBV7-2|TRBJ2-7|TRBD2|NA
CASSPLLAGRTYEQYF
TGTGCCAGCAGCCCACTTCTAGCGGGGCGGACCTACGAGCAGTACTTC
>14|TRBV5-1|TRBJ2-1|NA|once
CASSLSAEGNEQFF
TGCGCCAGCAGCTTGTCCGCAGAGGGAAATGAGCAGTTCTTC
>16|TRBV2|TRBJ2-7|NA|once
CASSNPSGTRPYEQYF
TGTGCCAGCAGTAACCCGTCGGGGACACGGCCCTACGAGCAGTACTTC
>14|TRBV7-9|TRBJ2-5|NA|NA
CASSWSSGLETQYF
TGTGCCAGCAGCTGGTCGTCAGGGTTGGAGACCCAGTACTTC
>15|TRBV27|TRBJ1-1|NA|NA
CASSLSTTGDTEAFF
TGTGCCAGCAGTTTATCGACCACGGGGGACACTGAAGCTTTCTTT
>13|TRBV7-2|TRBJ1-6|TRBD1|NA
CASSPQGNSPLHF
TGTGCCAGCTCCCCACAGGGGAATTCACCCCTCCACTTT
>13|TRBV7-2|TRBJ2-2|TRBD1|NA
CASSSPGGGELFF
TGTGCCAGCAGCTCACCAGGGGGCGGGGAGCTGTTTTTT
>16|TRBV5-4|TRBJ2-1|NA|NA
CASSTWTAISYNEQFF
TGTGCCAGCAGCACCTGGACTGCTATCTCCTACAATGAGCAGTTCTTC
>14|TRBV7-3|TRBJ2-1|NA|once
CASSFLANYNEQFF
TGTGCCAGCAGCTTCCTAGCGAATTACAATGAGCAGTTCTTC
>14|TRBV13|TRBJ1-1|NA|NA
CASSLAWEKVKAFF
TGTGCCAGCAGCTTAGCCTGGGAGAAGGTAAAAGCTTTCTTT
>14|TRBV19|TRBJ2-1|NA|NA
CASTTTISYNEQFF
TGTGCCAGTACAACTACGATATCCTACAATGAGCAGTTCTTC
>13|TRBV11-2|TRBJ2-3|TRBD2|NA
CASRPAGPDTQYF
TGTGCCAGCAGGCCAGCGGGACCAGATACGCAGTATTTT
>18|TRBV28|TRBJ1-5|NA|once
CASSPGVRRGLRNQPQHF
TGTGCCAGCAGTCCCGGAGTCAGGAGGGGTTTGCGCAATCAGCCCCAGCATTTT
>16|TRBV14|TRBJ2-6|NA|NA
CASSRSVSSGANVLTF
TGTGCCAGCAGCCGGAGCGTTAGCTCTGGGGCCAACGTCCTGACTTTC
>13|TRBV7-2|TRBJ1-1|NA|NA
CASSPSRSTEAFF
TGTGCCAGCAGCCCCTCGAGGAGCACTGAAGCTTTCTTT
>15|TRBV29-1|TRBJ1-2|NA|once
CSVEDYKTGRYGYTF
TGCAGCGTTGAAGATTATAAGACGGGTAGATATGGCTACACCTTC
>14|TRBV6-1|TRBJ1-1|TRBD1|once
CASSSGTGGGVAFF
TGTGCCAGCAGTAGCGGGACAGGGGGCGGGGTAGCTTTCTTT
>12|TRBV28|TRBJ1-5|NA|once
CASSSGGQPQHF
TGTGCCAGCAGTTCCGGGGGGCAGCCCCAGCATTTT
>13|TRBV2|TRBJ1-5|NA|NA
CASRGLNRQPQHF
TGTGCCAGCAGAGGACTTAATCGGCAGCCCCAGCATTTT
>15|TRBV5-1|TRBJ2-3|NA|NA
CASSLASRRTDTQYF
TGCGCCAGCAGCTTGGCTAGTAGGCGCACAGATACGCAGTATTTT
>17|TRBV18|TRBJ2-1|TRBD2|NA
CASSPGTGTSGNNEQFF
TGTGCCAGCTCACCAGGGACCGGGACTAGCGGGAACAATGAGCAGTTCTTC
>14|TRBV7-9|TRBJ2-7|NA|once
CASSLRADPYEQYF
TGTGCCAGCAGCTTAAGAGCGGATCCCTACGAGCAGTACTTC
>15|TRBV7-6|TRBJ2-3|NA|few
CASSLDGAPTDTQYF
TGTGCCAGCAGCTTAGATGGGGCCCCCACAGATACGCAGTATTTT
>12|TRBV6-1|TRBJ1-2|NA|NA
CASSLAGYGYTF
TGTGCCAGCAGTTTGGCCGGGTATGGCTACACCTTC
>15|TRBV2|TRBJ2-7|TRBD2|NA
CASKSRTSGSYEQYF
TGTGCCAGCAAGTCGAGGACTAGCGGCTCCTACGAGCAGTACTTC
>15|TRBV25-1|TRBJ2-1|NA|NA
CASTLGTGWANEQFF
TGTGCCAGCACCCTAGGTACAGGGTGGGCCAATGAGCAGTTCTTC
>16|TRBV19|TRBJ1-2|NA|NA
CASTPWGVGQIYGYTF
TGTGCCAGTACCCCCTGGGGAGTCGGACAGATCTATGGCTACACCTTC
>16|TRBV14|TRBJ1-3|TRBD1|NA
CASSLRDRFFGNTIYF
TGTGCCAGCAGCCTCCGGGACAGGTTTTTTGGAAACACCATATATTTT
>13|TRBV28|TRBJ1-1|NA|NA
CASTTQGHTEAFF
TGTGCCAGCACTACGCAGGGTCACACTGAAGCTTTCTTT
>13|TRBV11-2|TRBJ1-2|TRBD1|NA
CASNGQGNYGYTF
TGTGCCAGCAACGGACAGGGGAACTATGGCTACACCTTC
>14|TRBV30|TRBJ1-5|TRBD1|NA
CAWSPRTGNPPQHF
TGTGCCTGGAGTCCCCGGACAGGGAATCCGCCCCAGCATTTT
>16|TRBV19|TRBJ2-5|NA|NA
CASSIWGAGGSETQYF
TGTGCCAGTAGTATTTGGGGGGCAGGGGGTTCGGAGACCCAGTACTTC
>14|TRBV5-1|TRBJ2-3|NA|NA
CASSLVPGPDTQYF
TGCGCCAGCAGCTTGGTTCCAGGGCCGGATACGCAGTATTTT
>16|TRBV2|TRBJ1-2|TRBD1|NA
CASSLTGTGGVNGYTF
TGTGCCAGCAGCCTTACCGGGACAGGGGGGGTGAATGGCTACACCTTC
>16|TRBV9|TRBJ2-1|TRBD2|NA
CASSEPGLAGLNEQFF
TGTGCCAGCAGCGAGCCTGGACTAGCGGGCCTGAATGAGCAGTTCTTC
>16|TRBV4-1|TRBJ2-5|TRBD1|NA
CASSQYGTGGRETQYF
TGCGCCAGCAGCCAGTACGGGACAGGGGGCCGGGAGACCCAGTACTTC
>15|TRBV18|TRBJ2-7|TRBD2|NA
CASSPPSRGVYEQYF
TGTGCCAGCTCACCACCTTCCCGGGGGGTCTACGAGCAGTACTTC
>15|TRBV6-6|TRBJ2-2|NA|NA
CASSPTGGNTGELFF
TGTGCCAGCAGCCCGACCGGGGGAAACACCGGGGAGCTGTTTTTT
>17|TRBV5-1|TRBJ1-2|NA|NA
CASSLVSFTQTNYGYTF
TGCGCCAGCAGCTTGGTGTCTTTCACACAGACTAACTATGGCTACACCTTC
>15|TRBV7-2|TRBJ1-1|NA|NA
CASSLELNLNTEAFF
TGTGCCAGCAGCTTAGAACTGAACCTCAACACTGAAGCTTTCTTT
>15|TRBV12-5|TRBJ2-7|NA|NA
CASGLVTGSTYEQYF
TGTGCTAGTGGTTTGGTAACAGGTTCGACCTACGAGCAGTACTTC
>17|TRBV5-1|TRBJ2-1|TRBD1|NA
CASSPVRGPISYNEQFF
TGCGCCAGCAGCCCTGTTAGGGGGCCGATATCCTACAATGAGCAGTTCTTC
>14|TRBV7-2|TRBJ2-7|NA|NA
CASSFVRDSYEQYF
TGTGCCAGCAGCTTCGTCAGGGACTCGTACGAGCAGTACTTC
>13|TRBV28|TRBJ2-7|NA|NA
CASRRGQYYEQYF
TGTGCCAGCAGGAGAGGACAGTACTACGAGCAGTACTTC